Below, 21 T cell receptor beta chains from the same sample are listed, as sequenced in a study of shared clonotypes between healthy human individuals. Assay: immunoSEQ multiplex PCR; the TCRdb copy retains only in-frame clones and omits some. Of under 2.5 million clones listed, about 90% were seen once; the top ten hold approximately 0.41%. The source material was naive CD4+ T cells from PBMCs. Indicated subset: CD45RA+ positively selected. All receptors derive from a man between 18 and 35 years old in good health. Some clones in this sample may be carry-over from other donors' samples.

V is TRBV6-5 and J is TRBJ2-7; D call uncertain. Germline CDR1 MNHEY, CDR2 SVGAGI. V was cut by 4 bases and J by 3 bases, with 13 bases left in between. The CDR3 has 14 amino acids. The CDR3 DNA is TGTGCCAGCAGTTCTGACGGAAAACGCTACGAGCAGTACTTC. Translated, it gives CASSSDGKRYEQYF.

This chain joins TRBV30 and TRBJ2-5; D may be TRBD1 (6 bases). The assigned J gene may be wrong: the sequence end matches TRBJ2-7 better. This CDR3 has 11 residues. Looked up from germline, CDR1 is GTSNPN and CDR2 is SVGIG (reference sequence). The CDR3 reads CAWSRGYEQYF. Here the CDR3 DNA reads TGTGCCTGGAGCAGGGGCTACGAGCAGTACTTC.

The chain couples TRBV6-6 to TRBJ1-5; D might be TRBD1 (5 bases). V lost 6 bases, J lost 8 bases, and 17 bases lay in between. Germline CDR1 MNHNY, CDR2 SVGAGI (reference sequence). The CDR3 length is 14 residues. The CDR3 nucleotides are TGTGCCAGCAGATGGAGAGGGGTAAGCGAGCCCCAGCATTTT. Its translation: CASRWRGVSEPQHF.

The CDR3 protein is CASSLVAGNNEQFF. Here the CDR3 DNA reads TGTGCCAGCAGCTTGGTAGCGGGGAACAATGAGCAGTTCTTC. This chain uses TRBV7-8 with TRBJ2-1; TRBD2 aligns across 8 bases. Per germline, CDR1 SGHVS and CDR2 FQNEAQ. V lost 3 bases, J lost 5 bases, and 3 bases stayed unmatched. This CDR3 is built from 14 residues. Full variable domain (outside the CDR3, taken from reference TRBV7-8 and TRBJ2-1): GAGVSQSPRYKVAKRGQDVALRCDPISGHVSLFWYQQALGQGPEFLTYFQNEAQLDKSGLPSDRFFAERPEGSVSTLKIQRTQQEDSAVYLCASSLVAGNNEQFFGPGTRLTVL.

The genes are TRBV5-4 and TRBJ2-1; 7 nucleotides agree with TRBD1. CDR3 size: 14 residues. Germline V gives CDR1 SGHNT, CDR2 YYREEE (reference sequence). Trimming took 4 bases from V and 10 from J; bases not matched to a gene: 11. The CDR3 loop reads CASSGVWTGEEQFF. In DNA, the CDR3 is TGTGCCAGCAGCGGGGTCTGGACAGGAGAAGAGCAGTTCTTC.

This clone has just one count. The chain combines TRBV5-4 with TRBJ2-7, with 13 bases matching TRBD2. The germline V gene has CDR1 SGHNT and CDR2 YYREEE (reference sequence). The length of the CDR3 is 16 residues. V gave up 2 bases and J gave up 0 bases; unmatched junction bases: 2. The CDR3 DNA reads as TGTGCCAGCAGCTTACTAGCGGGAGGGCCCTCCTACGAGCAGTACTTC. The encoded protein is CASSLLAGGPSYEQYF.

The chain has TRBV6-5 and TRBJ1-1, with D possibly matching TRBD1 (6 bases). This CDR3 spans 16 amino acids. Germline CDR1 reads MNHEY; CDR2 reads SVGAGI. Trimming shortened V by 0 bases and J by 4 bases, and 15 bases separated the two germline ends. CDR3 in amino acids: CASSYSRQEVVTEAFF. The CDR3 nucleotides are TGTGCCAGCAGTTACTCACGACAGGAGGTGGTCACTGAAGCTTTCTTT.

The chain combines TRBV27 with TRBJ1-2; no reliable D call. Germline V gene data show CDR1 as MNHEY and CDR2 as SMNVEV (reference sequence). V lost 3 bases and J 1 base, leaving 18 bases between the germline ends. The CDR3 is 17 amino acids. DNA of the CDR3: TGTGCCAGCAGTTTGCGACCCGGACTAATAGTTAACTATGGCTACACCTTC. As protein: CASSLRPGLIVNYGYTF.

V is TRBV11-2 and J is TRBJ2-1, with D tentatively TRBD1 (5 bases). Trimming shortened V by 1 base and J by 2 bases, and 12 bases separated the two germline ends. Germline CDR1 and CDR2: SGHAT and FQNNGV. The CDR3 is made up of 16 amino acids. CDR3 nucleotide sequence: TGTGCCAGCAGCTTAGTGAGACAGTTACCCTACAATGAGCAGTTCTTC. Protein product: CASSLVRQLPYNEQFF. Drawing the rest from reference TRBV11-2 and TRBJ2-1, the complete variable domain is EAGVAQSPRYKIIEKRQSVAFWCNPISGHATLYWYQQILGQGPKLLIQFQNNGVVDDSQLPKDRFSAERLKGVDSTLKIQPAKLEDSAVYLCASSLVRQLPYNEQFFGPGTRLTVL.

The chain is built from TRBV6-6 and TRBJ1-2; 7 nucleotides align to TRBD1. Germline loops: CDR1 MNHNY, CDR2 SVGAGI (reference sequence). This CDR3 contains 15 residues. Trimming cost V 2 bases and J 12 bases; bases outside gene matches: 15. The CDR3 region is CASSYNRGAGGENTF. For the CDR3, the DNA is TGTGCCAGCAGTTACAATAGGGGGGCAGGGGGAGAAAACACCTTC.

The CDR3 reads CASSFAGPYEQYF. The CDR3 nucleotides read TGTGCCAGCAGTTTCGCAGGACCCTACGAGCAGTACTTC. The J gene is TRBJ2-7, the V gene TRBV28; no reliable D call. V lost 3 bases to trimming and J lost 2 bases, with 8 bases between them. Germline CDR1 reads MDHEN; CDR2 reads SYDVKM. The CDR3 is 13 amino acids.

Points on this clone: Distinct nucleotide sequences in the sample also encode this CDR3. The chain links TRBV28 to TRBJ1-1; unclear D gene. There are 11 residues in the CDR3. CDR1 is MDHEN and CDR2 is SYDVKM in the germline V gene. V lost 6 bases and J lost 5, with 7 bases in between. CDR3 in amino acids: CASRGGTEAFF. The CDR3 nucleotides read TGTGCCAGCAGGGGTGGGACTGAAGCTTTCTTT.

The CDR3 protein is CASTPRSGDQPQHF. The CDR3 DNA follows: TGTGCCAGCACACCAAGATCAGGGGATCAGCCCCAGCATTTT. The chain links TRBV28 to TRBJ1-5; possibly TRBD1 for D (6 bases). Trimming removed 7 bases from V and 5 bases from J, with 15 bases in between. CDR1 is MDHEN, CDR2 SYDVKM, per germline. This CDR3 region has 14 residues. Based on the CDR3 plus reference TRBV28 and TRBJ1-5, the full variable domain is DVKVTQSSRYLVKRTGEKVFLECVQDMDHENMFWYRQDPGLGLRLIYFSYDVKMKEKGDIPEGYSVSREKKERFSLILESASTNQTSMYLCASTPRSGDQPQHFGDGTRLSIL.

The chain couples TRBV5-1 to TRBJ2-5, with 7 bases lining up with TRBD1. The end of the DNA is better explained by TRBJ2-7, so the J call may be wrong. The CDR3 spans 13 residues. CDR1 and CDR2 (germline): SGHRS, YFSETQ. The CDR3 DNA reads TGCGCCAGCAGCTTGGGCGGACAGGCCGAGCAGTACTTC. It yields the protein CASSLGGQAEQYF.

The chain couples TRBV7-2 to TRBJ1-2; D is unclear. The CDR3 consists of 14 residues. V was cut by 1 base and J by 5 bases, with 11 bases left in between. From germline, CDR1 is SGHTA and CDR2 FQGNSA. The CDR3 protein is CASSLEGQAYGYTF. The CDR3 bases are TGTGCCAGCAGCTTAGAAGGCCAGGCGTATGGCTACACCTTC.

CDR3 DNA: TGTGCCAGCAGCCTCGACAGGGGTGTAGAAACGCAGTATTTT. This codes for CASSLDRGVETQYF. This chain links TRBV7-2 with TRBJ2-3; 8 nucleotides line up with TRBD1. The ends lost 5 bases at V and 9 bases at J; junction bases unmatched: 10. CDR1 and CDR2 from the germline V gene are SGHTA and FQGNSA. This CDR3 has 14 residues.

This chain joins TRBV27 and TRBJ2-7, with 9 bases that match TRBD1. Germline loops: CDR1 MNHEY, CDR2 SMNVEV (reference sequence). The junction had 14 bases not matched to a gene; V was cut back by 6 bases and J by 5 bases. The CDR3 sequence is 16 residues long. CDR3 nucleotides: TGTGCCAGCAGCTTTTCACCGGAGGACAGGGGTGACGAGCAGTACTTC. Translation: CASSFSPEDRGDEQYF.

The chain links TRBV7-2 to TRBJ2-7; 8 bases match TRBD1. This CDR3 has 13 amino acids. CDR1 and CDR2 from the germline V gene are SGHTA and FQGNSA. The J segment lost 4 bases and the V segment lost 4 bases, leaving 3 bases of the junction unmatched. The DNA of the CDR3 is TGTGCCAGCAGCTCCAGGGGGCTATACGAGCAGTACTTC. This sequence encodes CASSSRGLYEQYF.

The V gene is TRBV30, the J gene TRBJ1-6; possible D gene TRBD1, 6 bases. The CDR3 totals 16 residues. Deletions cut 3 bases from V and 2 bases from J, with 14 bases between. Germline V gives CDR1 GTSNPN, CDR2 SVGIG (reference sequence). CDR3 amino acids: CAWRIRGAPYNSPLHF. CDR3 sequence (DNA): TGTGCCTGGAGAATTCGGGGGGCGCCCTATAATTCACCCCTCCACTTT.

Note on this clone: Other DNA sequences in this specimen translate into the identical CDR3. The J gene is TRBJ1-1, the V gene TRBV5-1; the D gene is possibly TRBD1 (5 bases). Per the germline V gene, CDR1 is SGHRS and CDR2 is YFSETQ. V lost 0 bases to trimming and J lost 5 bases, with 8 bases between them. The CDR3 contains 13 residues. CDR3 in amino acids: CASSLEGLTEAFF. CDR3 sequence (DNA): TGCGCCAGCAGCTTGGAGGGGTTAACTGAAGCTTTCTTT.

The CDR3 bases are TGCGCCAGCAGCTTGGGACTAGCGGGAGGTGTAAGACTCTACAATGAGCAGTTCTTC. This sequence encodes CASSLGLAGGVRLYNEQFF. This chain joins TRBV5-1 and TRBJ2-1, with 13 positions matching TRBD2. From germline, CDR1 is SGHRS and CDR2 YFSETQ. V shed 0 bases and J 3 bases; nucleotides not matched to a gene: 9. This CDR3 has 19 amino acids.